These 32 T cell receptor beta chains were sequenced from one sample in a study of radiotherapy plus CTLA-4 blockade in lung cancer. Libraries were prepared by immunoSEQ multiplex PCR; TCRdb keeps only in-frame clonotypes and omits some of them. The table lists some 80,000 clones, 78% of them singletons, with 22% in the top ten. The material sequenced was peripheral blood, taken from a patient treated with radiotherapy plus ipilimumab. Every receptor here comes from a human donor with non-small cell lung cancer whose response to radiotherapy plus ipilimumab could not be evaluated. Some clones in this sample may be carry-over from other donors' samples.

The rearrangement uses TRBV6-5 and TRBJ1-2; TRBD1 aligns across 7 bases. V lost 5 bases to trimming and J lost 7 bases; unmatched junction nucleotides: 7. This CDR3 has 13 residues. CDR1 MNHEY and CDR2 SVGAGI come from the germline V gene. The CDR3 sequence: CASSTSGGLGYTF. The CDR3 region has the DNA TGTGCCAGCAGTACGTCAGGGGGTCTTGGCTACACCTTC.

Turning to this clone: The limits of the CDR3 on the DNA are not certain, so only TCRdb's listed CDR3 is given. This chain joins TRBV28 and TRBJ1-5; TRBD1, as called in the table, went unchecked against the DNA. Counting both end residues, the CDR3 totals 14 amino acids. CDR1 is MDHEN, CDR2 SYDVKM, per germline. The CDR3 region is CASSTSDRILPQHF.

As regards this clone: A junction boundary mismatches the germline segment, possibly from a read error. This chain links TRBV7-9 with TRBJ2-5; 7 positions match TRBD1. CDR3 length: 12 residues. From germline, CDR1 is SEHNR and CDR2 FQNEAQ (reference sequence). Here the CDR3 reads CASSQEPGQPHF. The CDR3 DNA is TGTGCCAGCAGTCAAGAACCGGGACAGCCTCACTTC. Together with reference TRBV7-9 and TRBJ2-5, the CDR3 gives the full variable domain: DTGVSQNPRHKITKRGQNVTFRCDPISEHNRLYWYRQTLGQGPEFLTYFQNEAQLEKSRLLSDRFSAERPKGSFSTLEIQRTEQGDSAMYLCASSQEPGQPHFGPGTRLLVL.

The table lists this clone with a few counts. The chain employs TRBV5-5 and TRBJ1-1; 9 bases map to TRBD1. Germline CDR1 and CDR2: SGHKS and YYEKEE (reference sequence). V shed 4 bases and J 5 bases; nucleotides not matched to a gene: 9. This CDR3 has 15 amino acids. The CDR3 bases are TGTGCCAGCAGCAGGCAGACAGGGGGGGTTACTGAAGCTTTCTTT. The encoded protein is CASSRQTGGVTEAFF.

The chain carries TRBV11-2 and TRBJ2-2; TRBD2 aligns across 8 bases. This CDR3 has 16 amino acids. J lost 4 bases, V lost 2 bases, and 6 bases had no gene match. In germline, CDR1 is SGHAT, CDR2 FQNNGV. The CDR3 reads CASSLQAAGGTGELFF. CDR3 nucleotides: TGTGCCAGCAGCTTACAGGCGGCGGGGGGCACCGGGGAGCTGTTTTTT.

This rearrangement joins TRBV18 to TRBJ2-7; 9 bases are a match to TRBD1. The CDR3 is 14 amino acids. V lost 2 bases and J lost 1; bases outside the gene matches: 0. CDR1 is KGHSH, CDR2 LQKENI, per germline. CDR3 in amino acids: CASSPGQGSYEQYF. In DNA form, the CDR3 reads TGTGCCAGCTCACCAGGACAGGGGTCCTACGAGCAGTACTTC. Based on the CDR3 plus reference TRBV18 and TRBJ2-7, the full variable domain is NAGVMQNPRHLVRRRGQEARLRCSPMKGHSHVYWYRQLPEEGLKFMVYLQKENIIDESGMPKERFSAEFPKEGPSILRIQQVVRGDSAAYFCASSPGQGSYEQYFGPGTRLTVT.

This clone has just a few counts. The DNA of the CDR3 is TGTGCCAGCAGCCCCCTCGGGGGGTTTAGCTATGGCTACACCTTC. Residues: CASSPLGGFSYGYTF. The rearrangement uses TRBV2 and TRBJ1-2; a possible D gene is TRBD1 (5 bases). CDR1 is SNHLY, CDR2 FYNNEI, per germline. Trimming removed 6 bases from V and 4 bases from J, with 18 bases in between. There are 15 residues in the CDR3.

The J gene is TRBJ2-7, the V gene TRBV7-6; D is perhaps TRBD2 (6 bases). V gave up 0 bases and J gave up 2 bases, with 11 bases separating them. Germline values: CDR1 SGHVS, CDR2 FNYEAQ. The CDR3 runs to 15 residues. CDR3 sequence reads: CASSLASGRTYEQYF. CDR3 DNA: TGTGCCAGCAGCTTAGCCAGCGGGCGCACCTACGAGCAGTACTTC.

This clone was recorded only once. J is TRBJ1-1 and V is TRBV7-3, with D possibly being TRBD1 (5 bases). Per the germline V gene, CDR1 is SGHTA and CDR2 is FQGTGA. The CDR3 is 13 amino acids. Trimming left V 5 bases short and J 0 bases short, with 7 bases between. The CDR3 spells CASSEDMNTEAFF. In nucleotides, the CDR3 is TGTGCCAGCAGCGAGGACATGAACACTGAAGCTTTCTTT.

This clone appeared once. V gene TRBV5-4 combines with J gene TRBJ2-3; 11 nucleotides align to TRBD2. The CDR3 has 15 residues. CDR1 SGHNT and CDR2 YYREEE come from the germline V gene (reference sequence). J gave up 1 base and V 4 bases, and 2 bases lay outside the gene matches. In DNA form, the CDR3 reads TGTGCCAGCAGCCAGGGACTAGCGGGCACAGATACGCAGTATTTT. It codes for CASSQGLAGTDTQYF.

This chain connects TRBV19 to TRBJ2-2, with D possibly TRBD2 on 6 matching bases. Germline V CDR1 and CDR2: LNHDA, SQIVND (reference sequence). The length of the CDR3 is 13 residues. The V end lost 9 bases, the J end lost 6 bases, and 14 bases lay between the germline ends. CDR3 region: CASWDSTSGELFF. In nucleotides, the CDR3 is TGTGCCAGCTGGGACTCCACATCCGGGGAGCTGTTTTTT.

The rearrangement links TRBV12-1 to TRBJ1-1. TRBV12-1 is noted as a pseudogene. This CDR3 comprises 12 residues. This CDR3 is CASFREDTEAFF. The CDR3 DNA reads as TGTGCCAGCTTTCGGGAGGACACTGAAGCTTTCTTT.

CDR3 in amino acids: CSVVGGGGNQPQHF. The CDR3 DNA sequence: TGCAGCGTTGTGGGAGGGGGAGGGAATCAGCCCCAGCATTTT. J is TRBJ1-5 and V is TRBV29-1, with D possibly matching TRBD1 (6 bases). CDR1 is SQVTM, CDR2 ANQGSEA, per germline. This CDR3 spans 14 amino acids. With 4 bases removed from V and 4 bases from J, the gap between germline ends came to 14 bases.

V is TRBV7-9 and J is TRBJ2-3; 10 bases align to TRBD2. The CDR3 sequence is 16 residues long. Trimming cost V 4 bases and J 2 bases; bases outside gene matches: 6. CDR1 is SEHNR and CDR2 is FQNEAQ in the germline V gene (reference sequence). CDR3: CASSSQAGGSTDTQYF. CDR3 bases: TGTGCCAGCAGCTCACAAGCGGGGGGGTCCACAGATACGCAGTATTTT.

The genes are TRBV6-5 and TRBJ1-6; no clear D. Germline CDR1 reads MNHEY; CDR2 reads SVGAGI. The CDR3 spans 13 residues. The V end was cut by 5 bases, the J end by 7 bases, with 9 bases between. This chain's CDR3 is CASSGGRNSPLHF. CDR3 nucleotide sequence: TGTGCCAGCAGTGGAGGAAGGAATTCACCCCTCCACTTT.

This clone has just a few counts. The J gene is TRBJ2-2, the V gene TRBV5-1, with D possibly matching TRBD1 (6 bases). Germline assignment: CDR1 SGHRS and CDR2 YFSETQ. This CDR3 is 14 amino acids long. Trimming stripped 0 bases from V and 7 bases from J, with 10 bases between. The CDR3 DNA reads as TGCGCCAGCAGCTTGGGGACAGTCGTCGGGGAGCTGTTTTTT. This gives the protein CASSLGTVVGELFF. The variable domain in full, with the rest retrieved from reference TRBV5-1 and TRBJ2-2, is KAGVTQTPRYLIKTRGQQVTLSCSPISGHRSVSWYQQTPGQGLQFLFEYFSETQRNKGNFPGRFSGRQFSNSRSEMNVSTLELGDSALYLCASSLGTVVGELFFGEGSRLTVL.

The chain employs TRBV5-1 and TRBJ2-2, with TRBD2 matching over 10 bases. After removal of 4 bases from V and 3 bases from J, the junction contained 3 bases not matched to a gene. From germline, CDR1 is SGHRS and CDR2 YFSETQ. The CDR3 loop spans 15 amino acids. Written as DNA, the CDR3 is TGCGCCAGCAGCAGCGGGGGGGCGGACACCGGGGAGCTGTTTTTT. Its protein product is CASSSGGADTGELFF.

This clone appeared once. The gene calls are TRBV6-5 and TRBJ1-2; D may be TRBD1 (6 bases). Trimming removed 4 bases from V and 4 bases from J, with 10 bases in between. Looked up from germline, CDR1 is MNHEY and CDR2 is SVGAGI. This CDR3 spans 13 amino acids. The CDR3 DNA follows: TGTGCCAGCAGTTCACAGGGCGGCTATGGCTACACCTTC. Translating gives CASSSQGGYGYTF.

Notes on this clone: The junction departs from germline at one end; a sequencing error may be responsible. This chain joins TRBV6-1 and TRBJ2-7, with D possibly being TRBD1 (6 bases). Germline V gene data show CDR1 as MNHNS and CDR2 as SASEGT. The CDR3 loop spans 16 amino acids. The CDR3 nucleotides are TGTGCCATCAGTGAAGTTGGAGACAGGAGCTCCTACGAGCAGTACTTC. Translation gives CAISEVGDRSSYEQYF.

The V gene is TRBV7-2, the J gene TRBJ2-6, with D tentatively TRBD1 (6 bases). There are 19 residues in the CDR3. The V gene's germline CDR1 is SGHTA and CDR2 FQGNSA. V shed 5 bases and J shed 4 bases, with 24 bases lying between them. CDR3 in amino acids: CASSRPEAGERSGANVLTF. The DNA of the CDR3 is TGTGCCAGCAGCCGGCCGGAGGCAGGGGAGCGTTCCGGGGCCAACGTCCTGACTTTC.

This clone was detected only a few times. The chain combines TRBV10-3 with TRBJ2-5; D gene uncertain. The CDR3 sequence is 11 residues long. The germline V gene encodes CDR1 ENHRY and CDR2 SYGVKD. Trimming shortened V by 2 bases and J by 6 bases, and 4 bases separated the two germline ends. The CDR3 nucleotides read TGTGCCATCAGTGAGACTAAGACCCAGTACTTC. This sequence encodes CAISETKTQYF.

The J gene is TRBJ1-2, the V gene TRBV9; a possible D gene is TRBD1 (5 bases). This CDR3 is built from 16 residues. Germline V lookup: CDR1 SGDLS, CDR2 YYNGEE. Trimming stripped 0 bases from V and 0 bases from J, with 12 bases between. CDR3 protein: CASSVEPGPSNYGYTF. The CDR3 DNA reads TGTGCCAGCAGCGTAGAGCCAGGGCCCTCTAACTATGGCTACACCTTC.

V gene TRBV28 combines with J gene TRBJ1-2; possible D gene TRBD1, 5 bases. The germline V and J ends were trimmed by 2 bases and 6 bases, with 16 bases remaining between them. The germline V gene encodes CDR1 MDHEN and CDR2 SYDVKM. The CDR3 consists of 15 residues. The DNA for the CDR3 is TGTGCCAGCAGTTTAGTAGCAGGGCCCTTGGATGGCTACACCTTC. Translating it yields CASSLVAGPLDGYTF.

The rearrangement uses TRBV7-9 and TRBJ1-3, with D perhaps matching TRBD1 (5 bases). The ends were cut back, 5 bases at V and 7 bases at J, with 15 bases in the middle. The CDR3 is 14 residues long. Germline CDR1 reads SEHNR; CDR2 reads FQNEAQ (reference sequence). The CDR3 coding sequence is TGTGCCAGCAGCCGAACATCAAAGGGGAACACCATATATTTT. Translation: CASSRTSKGNTIYF.

J is TRBJ2-3 and V is TRBV4-3; weak D call: TRBD2 (6 bases). Per germline, CDR1 LGHNA and CDR2 YSLEER. The germline V and J ends were trimmed by 3 bases and 0 bases, with 13 bases remaining between them. CDR3 size: 16 residues. Here the CDR3 DNA reads TGCGCCAGCAGCCAGAGTGGGGGGAGTAGCACAGATACGCAGTATTTT. It is translated as CASSQSGGSSTDTQYF.

CDR3 coding DNA: TGTGCCAGCGGACCCAGGGGATCGGACACTGAAGCTTTCTTT. It specifies CASGPRGSDTEAFF. The chain joins TRBV27 to TRBJ1-1, with D perhaps TRBD1 (6 bases). Germline CDR1 reads MNHEY; CDR2 reads SMNVEV (reference sequence). This CDR3 is built from 14 residues. Deletions cut 8 bases from V and 3 bases from J, with 16 bases between.

Points on this clone: An end of the junction does not agree with germline; a read error may underlie this. V and J are TRBV6-5 and TRBJ2-7; unclear D gene. Germline assignment: CDR1 MNHEY and CDR2 SVGAGI. The CDR3 totals 13 residues. CDR3 protein: CATSDFGQAEQYF. CDR3 sequence (DNA): TGTGCCACCAGTGATTTTGGCCAGGCCGAGCAGTACTTC.

The chain is built from TRBV28 and TRBJ1-2; TRBD1 matches at 10 bases. The CDR3 covers 15 residues. J was trimmed by 2 bases and V by 4 bases; bases with no gene match: 4. Germline CDR1 is MDHEN and CDR2 is SYDVKM. The CDR3 nucleotides read TGTGCCAGCAGTTATCGGGACAGGGGAAACTATGGCTACACCTTC. This codes for CASSYRDRGNYGYTF.

The J gene is TRBJ1-5, the V gene TRBV23-1, with 7 bases aligning to TRBD1. TRBV23-1 falls under the ORF class, with uncertain function. J was trimmed by 0 bases and V by 4 bases; bases with no gene match: 6. The CDR3 consists of 16 residues. CDR3 DNA sequence: TGCGCCAGCAGTCTAGCGGGACAGTATAGCAATCAGCCCCAGCATTTT. It yields the protein CASSLAGQYSNQPQHF.

This chain uses TRBV18 with TRBJ2-7, with D unresolved. There are 14 residues in the CDR3. With 4 bases removed from V and 4 bases from J, the gap between germline ends came to 14 bases. Germline-derived CDR1 and CDR2 are KGHSH and LQKENI. The CDR3 DNA is TGTGCCAGCTCACTTCCTTCCCCCCTTTACGAGCAGTACTTC. As protein: CASSLPSPLYEQYF.

The rearrangement joins TRBV2 to TRBJ2-5, with 11 bases fitting TRBD2. This CDR3 spans 17 amino acids. Germline assignment: CDR1 SNHLY and CDR2 FYNNEI. V lost 4 bases, J lost 5 bases, and 12 bases stayed unmatched. The CDR3: CASSGGLAGFAAETQYF. The CDR3 nucleotides read TGTGCCAGCAGTGGAGGACTAGCGGGCTTTGCCGCTGAGACCCAGTACTTC.

In its sample, this clone was seen a few times. The chain links TRBV7-9 to TRBJ1-1; D remains unclear. V was trimmed by 2 bases and J by 4 bases, leaving 11 bases between them. This CDR3 region has 14 residues. Germline CDR1 reads SEHNR; CDR2 reads FQNEAQ (reference sequence). In nucleotides, the CDR3 is TGTGCCAGCAGCTTACTAGCGACTCCCACTGAAGCTTTCTTT. Translated: CASSLLATPTEAFF. Full variable domain (outside the CDR3, taken from reference TRBV7-9 and TRBJ1-1): DTGVSQNPRHKITKRGQNVTFRCDPISEHNRLYWYRQTLGQGPEFLTYFQNEAQLEKSRLLSDRFSAERPKGSFSTLEIQRTEQGDSAMYLCASSLLATPTEAFFGQGTRLTVV.